This T cell receptor beta chain was recovered during a study of shared clonotypes between healthy human individuals. Profiled with immunoSEQ multiplex PCR; TCRdb holds only in-frame clones, not every one. Among 400,000 to 500,000 clones listed, around 80% were seen once. Germline CDR1 reads SGHKS; CDR2 reads YYEKEE (reference sequence). The CDR3 is 15 residues long. V shed 4 bases and J shed 3 bases, with 17 bases lying between them. General study points: An expected dependence of interdonor clonotype sharing on sequencing depth was noted.

This clone has only one observation. The antigen is unknown. The V gene is TRBV5-5, the J gene TRBJ2-7; D is unresolved. This sequence was found in a woman in her 40s in good health. Some clones in this sample may be carry-over from other donors' samples. The sequenced sample was PBMCs. The DNA of the CDR3 is TGTGCCAGCAGCGTTCTAAAGACGGCAGGCTACGAGCAGTACTTC. Encoded protein: CASSVLKTAGYEQYF. Filled out from reference TRBV5-5 and TRBJ2-7, the complete variable domain reads DAGVTQSPTHLIKTRGQQVTLRCSPISGHKSVSWYQQVLGQGPQFIFQYYEKEERGRGNFPDRFSARQFPNYSSELNVNALLLGDSALYLCASSVLKTAGYEQYFGPGTRLTVT.